This T cell receptor (beta chain) appears in the sequencing data of a study of cytomegalovirus exposure and HLA in healthy donors. This PCR relied on a set of 60 Vbeta primers and 13 Jbeta primers. Some clones are missing from TCRdb's copy, which holds only in-frame ones; the method was immunoSEQ multiplex PCR. This table holds about 94,000 clones, over 60% found once. Germline-derived CDR1 and CDR2 are LNHDA and SQIVND (reference sequence). The V and J ends lost 6 bases and 5 bases respectively, with 11 bases between them. The CDR3 is 13 residues long. This clone turned up a few times. Its target is not known. Regarding the study as a whole: Later genetic work tied a missense DCLRE1C variant to beta-chain V and J trimming. According to a later analysis, most TCR beta chains associated with CMV appeared HLA-restricted. An analysis that was carried out later associated 16,951 TCR beta sequences with HLA alleles at 0.05 false discovery rate. Later, an analysis showed that TCR beta chains associated with HLA were more clonally expanded than others that were equally common.

The sequence was collected from a young man in good health and CMV-seronegative. The sequenced material came from PBMCs. The chain links TRBV19 to TRBJ1-5, with D tentatively TRBD1 (6 bases). This CDR3 is CASSGGRDQPQHF. In DNA form, the CDR3 reads TGTGCCAGTAGCGGGGGGCGCGATCAGCCCCAGCATTTT.